The subject of this entry is one T cell receptor (beta chain). The data were taken from a study of blood T cell repertoires in COVID-19. Produced via immunoSEQ multiplex PCR; TCRdb's table is partial and in-frame only. The profile shows approximately 74,000 clones, more than 85% of them singletons. Losses at the gene ends were 7 bases for V and 7 bases for J; bases not matched to a gene: 12. Germline lookup yields CDR1 LGHDT and CDR2 YNNKEL (reference sequence). The CDR3 loop spans 15 amino acids. The V gene is TRBV3-1 (or the pseudogene TRBV3-2), the J gene TRBJ2-1, with 8 bases matching TRBD2. The sample was peripheral blood. The TCR comes from a woman aged 55-69 years with active COVID-19. CDR3 nucleotides: TGTGCCAGCATCACGTGGACTAGCACGGGGAATGAGCAGTTCTTC. This translates into CASITWTSTGNEQFF.